A selection of T cell receptor beta chains follows, all from one sample in a study of blood T cell repertoires in COVID-19. Generated by immunoSEQ multiplex PCR, the TCRdb table keeps only in-frame clones and is missing some. Of hundreds of thousands of clones listed, 90% are singletons. Material: PBMCs or T cells enriched from blood (not recorded which). All receptors derive from a man aged 55 to 70 who had recovered from COVID-19. Both conserved end residues are trimmed from each CDR3. Fields, in order: V gene, CDR3 protein.

V gene: TRBV7-2; CDR3 protein: ASSLVGTAGNTIY
V gene: TRBV6-5; CDR3 protein: ASSALAGGNEQF
V gene: TRBV7-2; CDR3 protein: ASSGGLGEPQH
V gene: TRBV5-1; CDR3 protein: ASSLVSGTEAF
V gene: TRBV30; CDR3 protein: AWSTGNQPQH
V gene: TRBV3-1/TRBV3-2; CDR3 protein: ASSYSGRGYNEQF
V gene: TRBV19; CDR3 protein: ASSITTNQPQH
V gene: TRBV11-2; CDR3 protein: ASSLASGTGTYEQY
V gene: TRBV18; CDR3 protein: ASSPGLAEEQY
V gene: TRBV6-2/TRBV6-3; CDR3 protein: ASSYSRREAF
V gene: TRBV7-8; CDR3 protein: ASSTRLAGGETQY
V gene: TRBV4-3; CDR3 protein: ASSQDRRGLNTEAF
V gene: TRBV18; CDR3 protein: ASSPPEGTRNEQF
V gene: TRBV30; CDR3 protein: AWSEGRNTIY
V gene: TRBV19; CDR3 protein: ASSINGRGNYNSPLH
V gene: TRBV6-5; CDR3 protein: ASSPGQGKNIQY